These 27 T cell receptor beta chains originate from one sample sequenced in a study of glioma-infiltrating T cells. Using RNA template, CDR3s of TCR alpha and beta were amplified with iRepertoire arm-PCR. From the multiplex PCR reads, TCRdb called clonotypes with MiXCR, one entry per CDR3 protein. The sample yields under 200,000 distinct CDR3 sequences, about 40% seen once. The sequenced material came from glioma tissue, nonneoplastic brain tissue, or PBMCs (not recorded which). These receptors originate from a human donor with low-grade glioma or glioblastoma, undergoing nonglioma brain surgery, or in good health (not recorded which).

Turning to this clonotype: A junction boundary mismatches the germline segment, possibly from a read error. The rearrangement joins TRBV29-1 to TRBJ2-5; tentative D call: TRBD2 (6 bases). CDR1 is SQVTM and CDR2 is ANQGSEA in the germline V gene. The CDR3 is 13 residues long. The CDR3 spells CSVALWTKETKYF. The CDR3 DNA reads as TGCAGCGTTGCGCTTTGGACTAAGGAGACCAAGTACTTC.

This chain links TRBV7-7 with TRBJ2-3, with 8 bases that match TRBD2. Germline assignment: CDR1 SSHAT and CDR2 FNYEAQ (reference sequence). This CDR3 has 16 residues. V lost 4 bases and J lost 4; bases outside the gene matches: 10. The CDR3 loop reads CASSSSSGTRPDTQYF. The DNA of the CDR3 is TGTGCCAGCAGCTCTTCCTCCGGGACTAGGCCAGATACGCAGTATTTT. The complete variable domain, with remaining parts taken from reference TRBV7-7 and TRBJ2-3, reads GAGVSQSPRYKVTKRGQDVTLRCDPISSHATLYWYQQALGQGPEFLTYFNYEAQPDKSGLPSDRFSAERPEGSISTLTIQRTEQRDSAMYRCASSSSSGTRPDTQYFGPGTRLTVL.

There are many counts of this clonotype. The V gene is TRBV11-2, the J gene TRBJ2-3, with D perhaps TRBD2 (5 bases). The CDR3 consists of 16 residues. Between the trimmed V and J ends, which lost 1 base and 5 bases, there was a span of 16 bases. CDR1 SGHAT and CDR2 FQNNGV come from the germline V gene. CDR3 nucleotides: TGTGCCAGCAGCTTAGTTCGAGGGCTACCCGGAGATACGCAGTATTTT. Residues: CASSLVRGLPGDTQYF. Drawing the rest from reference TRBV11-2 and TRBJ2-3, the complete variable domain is EAGVAQSPRYKIIEKRQSVAFWCNPISGHATLYWYQQILGQGPKLLIQFQNNGVVDDSQLPKDRFSAERLKGVDSTLKIQPAKLEDSAVYLCASSLVRGLPGDTQYFGPGTRLTVL.

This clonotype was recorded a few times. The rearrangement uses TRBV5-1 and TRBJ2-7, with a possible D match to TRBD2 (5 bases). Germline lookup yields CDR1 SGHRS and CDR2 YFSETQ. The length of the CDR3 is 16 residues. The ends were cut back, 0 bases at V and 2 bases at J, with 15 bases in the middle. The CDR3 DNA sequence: TGCGCCAGCAGCTTGGGCGGCCCCGGAGGTACCTACGAGCAGTACTTC. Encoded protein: CASSLGGPGGTYEQYF.

CDR3 coding DNA: TGTGCCAGCAGCCAAATAACGACCTCGGGCGAGCAGTTCTTC. It is translated as CASSQITTSGEQFF. The V gene is TRBV4-2, the J gene TRBJ2-1; D is undetermined. Per germline, CDR1 LGHNA and CDR2 YNFKEQ. Trimming took 2 bases from V and 10 from J, leaving 15 bases between them. The CDR3 is 14 amino acids.

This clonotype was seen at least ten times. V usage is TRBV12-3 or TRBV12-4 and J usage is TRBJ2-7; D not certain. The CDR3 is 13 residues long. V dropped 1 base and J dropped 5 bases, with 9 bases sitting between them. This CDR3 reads CASSLVGKNEQYF. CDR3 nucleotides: TGTGCCAGCAGTTTAGTAGGGAAGAACGAGCAGTACTTC.

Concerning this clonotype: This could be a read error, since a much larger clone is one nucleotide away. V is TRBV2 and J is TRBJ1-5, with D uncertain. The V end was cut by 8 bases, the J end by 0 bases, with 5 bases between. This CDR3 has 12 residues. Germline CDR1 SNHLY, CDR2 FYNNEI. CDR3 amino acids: CASWPSNQPQHF. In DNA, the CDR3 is TGTGCCAGCTGGCCTAGCAATCAGCCCCAGCATTTT. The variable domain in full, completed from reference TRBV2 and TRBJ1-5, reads EPEVTQTPSHQVTQMGQEVILRCVPISNHLYFYWYRQILGQKVEFLVSFYNNEISEKSEIFDDQFSVERPDGSNFTLKIRSTKLEDSAMYFCASWPSNQPQHFGDGTRLSIL.

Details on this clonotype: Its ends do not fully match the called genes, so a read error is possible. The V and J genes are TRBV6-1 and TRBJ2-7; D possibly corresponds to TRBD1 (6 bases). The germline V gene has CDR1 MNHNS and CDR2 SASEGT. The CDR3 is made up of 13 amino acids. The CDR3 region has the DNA TGTGCCAGCAGTCAGGGGCAGCGCTACGAGCAGAACTTC. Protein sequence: CASSQGQRYEQNF.

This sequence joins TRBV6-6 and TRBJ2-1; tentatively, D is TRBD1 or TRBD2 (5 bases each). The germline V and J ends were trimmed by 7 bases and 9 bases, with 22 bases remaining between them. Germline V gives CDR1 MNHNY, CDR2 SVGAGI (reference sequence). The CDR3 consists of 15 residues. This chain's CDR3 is CASNSQADTLSEQFF. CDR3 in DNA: TGTGCCAGCAACTCCCAAGCGGACACCCTCAGTGAGCAGTTCTTC.

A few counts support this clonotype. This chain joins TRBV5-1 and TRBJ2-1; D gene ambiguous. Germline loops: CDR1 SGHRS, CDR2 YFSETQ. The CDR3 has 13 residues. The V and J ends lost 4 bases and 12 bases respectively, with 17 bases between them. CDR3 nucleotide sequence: TGCGCCAGCAGCCCGGGTGAATCGTGGGGGCAGTTCTTC. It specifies CASSPGESWGQFF.

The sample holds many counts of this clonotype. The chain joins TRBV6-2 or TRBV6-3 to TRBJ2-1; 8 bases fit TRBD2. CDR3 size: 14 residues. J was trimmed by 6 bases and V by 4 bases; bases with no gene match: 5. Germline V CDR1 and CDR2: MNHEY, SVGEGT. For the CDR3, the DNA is TGTGCCAGCAGTTCCGGGACTAGTTCCAATGAGCAGTTCTTC. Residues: CASSSGTSSNEQFF.

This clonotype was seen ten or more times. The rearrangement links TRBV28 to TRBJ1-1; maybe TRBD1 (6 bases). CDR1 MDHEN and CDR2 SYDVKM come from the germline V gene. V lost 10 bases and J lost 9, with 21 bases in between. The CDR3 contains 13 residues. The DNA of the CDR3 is TGTGCCACTAAAACAGGTCCCACAGGGAAAGCTTTCTTT. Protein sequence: CATKTGPTGKAFF. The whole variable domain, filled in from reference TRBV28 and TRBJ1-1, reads DVKVTQSSRYLVKRTGEKVFLECVQDMDHENMFWYRQDPGLGLRLIYFSYDVKMKEKGDIPEGYSVSREKKERFSLILESASTNQTSMYLCATKTGPTGKAFFGQGTRLTVV.

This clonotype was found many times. The DNA of the CDR3 is TGTGCCAGCGGGGTCCAGGGAAACATTCAGTACTTC. Its protein product is CASGVQGNIQYF. The genes are TRBV2 and TRBJ2-4, with D possibly TRBD1 on 5 matching bases. CDR3 size: 12 residues. CDR1 and CDR2 (germline): SNHLY, FYNNEI. Trimming cost V 8 bases and J 6 bases, with 11 bases left between them.

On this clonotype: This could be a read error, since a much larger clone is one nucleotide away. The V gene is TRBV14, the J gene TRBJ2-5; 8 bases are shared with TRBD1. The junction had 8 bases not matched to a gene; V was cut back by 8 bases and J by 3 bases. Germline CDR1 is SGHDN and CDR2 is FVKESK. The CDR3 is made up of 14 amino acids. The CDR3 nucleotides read TGTGCCAGCGGCCTACCACAGGGGGAAGAGACCCAGTACTTC. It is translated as CASGLPQGEETQYF.

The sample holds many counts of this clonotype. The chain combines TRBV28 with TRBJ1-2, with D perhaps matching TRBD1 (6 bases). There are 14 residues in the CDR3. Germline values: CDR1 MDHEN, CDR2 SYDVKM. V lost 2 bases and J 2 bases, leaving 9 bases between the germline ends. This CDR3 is CASSLGTKNYGYTF. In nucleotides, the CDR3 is TGTGCCAGCAGTTTAGGGACAAAGAACTATGGCTACACCTTC.

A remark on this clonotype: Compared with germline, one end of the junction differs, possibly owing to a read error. The CDR3: CASSFRLAGEETKYF. In DNA, the CDR3 is TGTGCCAGCAGCTTCCGACTAGCGGGAGAAGAGACCAAGTACTTC. This sequence joins TRBV7-9 and TRBJ2-5; TRBD2 matches at 12 bases. The CDR3 is made up of 15 amino acids. Germline CDR1 and CDR2: SEHNR and FQNEAQ (reference sequence).

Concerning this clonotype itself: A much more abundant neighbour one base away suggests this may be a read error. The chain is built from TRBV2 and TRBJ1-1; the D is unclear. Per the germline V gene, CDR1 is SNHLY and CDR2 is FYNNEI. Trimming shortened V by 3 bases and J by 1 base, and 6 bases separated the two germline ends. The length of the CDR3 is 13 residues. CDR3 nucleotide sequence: TGTGCCAGCAGTGAGCACCGGAACACTGAAGCTTTCTTT. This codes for CASSEHRNTEAFF.

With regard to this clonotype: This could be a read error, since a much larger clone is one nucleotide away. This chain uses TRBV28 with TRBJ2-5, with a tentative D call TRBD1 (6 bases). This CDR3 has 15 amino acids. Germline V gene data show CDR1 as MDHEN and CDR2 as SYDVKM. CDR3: CASSSQGTSQDTQYF. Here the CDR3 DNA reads TGTGCCAGCAGTTCGCAGGGGACGTCCCAAGATACCCAGTACTTC. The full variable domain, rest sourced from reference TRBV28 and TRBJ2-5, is DVKVTQSSRYLVKRTGEKVFLECVQDMDHENMFWYRQDPGLGLRLIYFSYDVKMKEKGDIPEGYSVSREKKERFSLILESASTNQTSMYLCASSSQGTSQDTQYFGPGTRLLVL.

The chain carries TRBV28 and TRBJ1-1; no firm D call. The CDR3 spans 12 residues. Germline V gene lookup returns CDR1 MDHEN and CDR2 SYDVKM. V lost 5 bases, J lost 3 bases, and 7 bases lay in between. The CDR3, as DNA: TGTGCCAGCAGTCGTTTCGACACTGAAGCTTTCTTT. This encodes CASSRFDTEAFF.

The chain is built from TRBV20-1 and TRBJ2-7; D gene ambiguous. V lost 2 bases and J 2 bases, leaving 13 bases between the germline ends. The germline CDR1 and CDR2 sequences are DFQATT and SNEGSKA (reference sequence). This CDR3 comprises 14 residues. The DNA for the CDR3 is TGCAGTGCTAGACCCCTGTACAGCCCCTACGAGCAGTACTTC. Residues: CSARPLYSPYEQYF.

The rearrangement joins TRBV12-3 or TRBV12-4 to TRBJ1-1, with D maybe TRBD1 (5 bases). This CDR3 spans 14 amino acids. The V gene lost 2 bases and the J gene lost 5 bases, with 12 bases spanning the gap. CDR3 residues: CASSLNGGVTEAFF. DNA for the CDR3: TGTGCCAGCAGTTTAAATGGGGGGGTTACTGAAGCTTTCTTT.

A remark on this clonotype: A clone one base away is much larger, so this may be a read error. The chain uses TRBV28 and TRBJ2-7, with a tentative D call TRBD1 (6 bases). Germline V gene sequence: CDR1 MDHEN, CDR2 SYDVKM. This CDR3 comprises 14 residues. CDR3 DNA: TGTTCCAGCAGTTTATTGGGACAAAGCTACGAGCAGTACTTC. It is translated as CSSSLLGQSYEQYF.

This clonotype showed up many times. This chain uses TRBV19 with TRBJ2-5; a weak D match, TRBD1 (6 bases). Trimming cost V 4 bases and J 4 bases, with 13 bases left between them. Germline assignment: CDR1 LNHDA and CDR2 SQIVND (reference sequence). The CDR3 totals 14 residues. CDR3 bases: TGTGCCAGTAGTACACAGGGAGCCGGAGAGACCCAGTACTTC. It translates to CASSTQGAGETQYF. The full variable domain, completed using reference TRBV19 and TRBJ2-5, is DGGITQSPKYLFRKEGQNVTLSCEQNLNHDAMYWYRQDPGQGLRLIYYSQIVNDFQKGDIAEGYSVSREKKESFPLTVTSAQKNPTAFYLCASSTQGAGETQYFGPGTRLLVL.

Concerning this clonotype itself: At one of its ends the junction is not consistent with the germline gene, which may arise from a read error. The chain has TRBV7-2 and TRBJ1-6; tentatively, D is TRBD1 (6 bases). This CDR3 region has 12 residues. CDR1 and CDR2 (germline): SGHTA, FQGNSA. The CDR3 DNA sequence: TGTGCCAGCAGCCGACAGGATTCACCCCTCTACTTT. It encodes CASSRQDSPLYF.

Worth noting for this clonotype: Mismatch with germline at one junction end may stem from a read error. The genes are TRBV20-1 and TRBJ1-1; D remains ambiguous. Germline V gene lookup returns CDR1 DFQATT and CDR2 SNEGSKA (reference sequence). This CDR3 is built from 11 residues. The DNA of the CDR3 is TGCAGTGCTATCACTCGGCCCCACGCGTACTTT. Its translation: CSAITRPHAYF.

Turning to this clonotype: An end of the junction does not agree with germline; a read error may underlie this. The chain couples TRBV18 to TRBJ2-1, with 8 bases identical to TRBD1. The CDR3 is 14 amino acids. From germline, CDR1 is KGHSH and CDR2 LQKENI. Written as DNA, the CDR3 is TGTGCCAGCTCACGGACAGGGTCCTACAGTGAGCAGTTCTTC. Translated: CASSRTGSYSEQFF.

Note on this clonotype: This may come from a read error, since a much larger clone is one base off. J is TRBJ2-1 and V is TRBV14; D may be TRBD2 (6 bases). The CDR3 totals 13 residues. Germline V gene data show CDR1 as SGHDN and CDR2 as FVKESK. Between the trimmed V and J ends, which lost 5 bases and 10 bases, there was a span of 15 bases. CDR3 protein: CASSAPATSEQFF. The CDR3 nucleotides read TGTGCCAGCAGCGCCCCCGCTACTAGCGAGCAGTTCTTC.